This T cell receptor beta chain was identified in a study of shared clonotypes between healthy human individuals. The DNA input per sorted-subset replicate PCR was roughly 0.2 ug, corresponding to some 30,000 T cell genomes. Per the original data handling: Junction-only sequences without quality scores came from ImmunoSEQ, so filtering differed. Assay: immunoSEQ multiplex PCR; the TCRdb copy retains only in-frame clones and omits some. That table is the source of V, J and clone size, and D and trimming were worked out from the DNA. Of 650,000 to 750,000 clones listed, roughly 70% are singletons. Per germline, CDR1 SGHAT and CDR2 FQNNGV. V was cut by 1 base and J by 1 base, with 12 bases left in between. CDR3 length equals 16 residues. Study-level points and caveats: What naive subsets generally showed was a larger estimated richness than memory subsets showed.

With respect to this clone: Its specificity is unknown.

The receptor's source is a woman in her twenties or thirties in good health. J is TRBJ2-3 and V is TRBV11-2, with D tentatively TRBD2 (5 bases). Source material: memory CD4+ T cells sorted from blood. The subset denotes: CD45RA-negative fraction. The CDR3 nucleotides are TGTGCCAGCAGCTTAGGTTCGGCGGGCCGCACAGATACGCAGTATTTT. It yields the protein CASSLGSAGRTDTQYF.